This is a list of T cell receptor beta chains from one sample in a study of cytomegalovirus exposure and HLA in healthy donors. Using immunoSEQ multiplex PCR, the repertoire was profiled, and TCRdb retains in-frame clones only, with some absent. The sample yields 250,000 to 400,000 clones, 88% seen once. Material for sequencing was PBMCs. These receptors were taken from a man under 40 in good health and CMV-seronegative. Each CDR3 is given with its conserved first and last residue. A D gene is named only where the DNA matches it firmly. Expanded clones are given a class, and other clones once, few, many or no size at all.

once	NA	TRBV5-5	TRBJ2-7	CASSLATGQGLGEQYF	TGTGCCAGCAGCTTGGCGACGGGCCAGGGGCTTGGGGAGCAGTACTTC
NA	TRBD2	TRBV9	TRBJ2-3	CASSVVVERGTDTQYF	TGTGCCAGCAGCGTAGTAGTCGAGCGGGGAACAGATACGCAGTATTTT
NA	NA	TRBV6-5	TRBJ1-2	CASSYSETAYGYTF	TGTGCCAGCAGTTACTCGGAGACGGCGTATGGCTACACCTTC
NA	TRBD1	TRBV6-1	TRBJ1-5	CASRGQINQPQHF	TGTGCCAGCAGGGGACAGATCAATCAGCCCCAGCATTTT
NA	NA	TRBV5-6	TRBJ2-7	CASSLLSLLLAPDSYEQYF	TGTGCCAGCAGCTTGTTGAGCCTCTTGCTAGCGCCGGACTCCTACGAGCAGTACTTC
NA	NA	TRBV1	TRBJ1-1	CTSPRGPEAFF	TGCACCAGTCCCCGGGGTCCTGAAGCTTTCTTT
NA	NA	TRBV9	TRBJ1-2	CASNLGTPNYGYTF	TGTGCCAGCAATTTGGGCACGCCTAACTATGGCTACACCTTC
NA	NA	TRBV5-1	TRBJ1-1	CASSLDGQPIEAFF	TGCGCCAGCAGCTTGGACGGACAGCCGATCGAAGCTTTCTTT
NA	NA	TRBV18	TRBJ1-5	CASSIGARNQPQHF	TGTGCCAGCTCGATTGGGGCGCGAAATCAGCCCCAGCATTTT
NA	NA	TRBV6-1	TRBJ2-7	CASSVTGNEQYF	TGTGCCAGCAGTGTAACAGGGAACGAGCAGTACTTC
NA	TRBD1	TRBV10-3	TRBJ2-7	CATGTGGYEQYF	TGTGCCACTGGGACAGGGGGCTACGAGCAGTACTTC
NA	TRBD1	TRBV27	TRBJ1-5	CASSSDTGVPQPQHF	TGTGCCAGCAGTTCCGACACAGGGGTGCCTCAGCCCCAGCATTTT
NA	NA	TRBV19	TRBJ1-1	CASSIPSRNTEAFF	TGTGCCAGTAGTATACCTTCCCGTAACACTGAAGCTTTCTTT
NA	TRBD1	TRBV14	TRBJ1-2	CASSPRTGALDYSGYTF	TGTGCCAGCAGCCCAAGGACAGGGGCGCTTGACTACTCTGGCTACACCTTC
few	TRBD1	TRBV7-9	TRBJ2-7	CASSPRTGRNYEQYF	TGTGCCAGCAGCCCAAGGACAGGGAGGAACTACGAGCAGTACTTC
NA	NA	TRBV7-9	TRBJ2-6	CASSLVSLGGDGANVLTF	TGTGCCAGCAGCTTAGTATCGCTCGGAGGGGACGGGGCCAACGTCCTGACTTTC
NA	TRBD2	TRBV10-1	TRBJ2-5	CASSSSTSGGTETQYF	TGCGCCAGCAGTTCCTCGACTAGCGGGGGTACGGAGACCCAGTACTTC
many	NA	TRBV11-2	TRBJ2-5	CASSSLRETQYF	TGTGCCAGCAGCTCCCTTCGGGAGACCCAGTACTTC
few	TRBD1	TRBV19	TRBJ1-6	CASRGDRWNSPLHF	TGTGCCAGTCGTGGGGACAGGTGGAACTCACCCCTCCACTTT
few	TRBD1	TRBV30	TRBJ1-5	CAWSAQDRGSWSNQPQHF	TGTGCCTGGAGTGCCCAGGACAGGGGGTCCTGGAGCAATCAGCCCCAGCATTTT
NA	TRBD1	TRBV19	TRBJ2-7	CASSTRTGRSSYEQYF	TGTGCCAGTAGTACGAGGACAGGAAGGAGCTCCTACGAGCAGTACTTC
few	NA	TRBV30	TRBJ1-6	CAFSGTTYNSPLHF	TGTGCCTTTTCCGGGACAACCTATAATTCACCCCTCCACTTT
NA	NA	TRBV2	TRBJ2-5	CASRRNSEETQYF	TGTGCCAGCAGGCGGAACTCGGAAGAGACCCAGTACTTC
NA	NA	TRBV6-5	TRBJ1-5	CASSYSGEDRQPQHF	TGTGCCAGCAGTTACTCGGGGGAGGATAGGCAGCCCCAGCATTTT
NA	TRBD1	TRBV29-1	TRBJ2-3	CSVGTGSTDTQYF	TGCAGCGTCGGGACAGGGAGCACAGATACGCAGTATTTT
NA	NA	TRBV2	TRBJ2-7	CASSGTGSTVYEQYF	TGTGCCAGCAGTGGCACAGGGTCCACGGTGTACGAGCAGTACTTC
few	TRBD1	TRBV16	TRBJ1-2	CASSAGTADYGYTF	TGTGCCAGCAGCGCCGGGACAGCTGACTATGGCTACACCTTC
NA	TRBD2	TRBV29-1	TRBJ2-1	CSVEGLAGGSSYNEQFF	TGCAGCGTTGAAGGACTAGCGGGGGGATCCTCCTACAATGAGCAGTTCTTC
once	NA	TRBV6-5	TRBJ1-3	CASSRTVGNTIYF	TGTGCCAGCAGTAGGACAGTTGGAAACACCATATATTTT
NA	NA	TRBV9	TRBJ1-4	CASSARGNEKLFF	TGTGCCAGCAGCGCCCGGGGGAATGAAAAACTGTTTTTT
NA	NA	TRBV11-2	TRBJ1-6	CASSVRSREGSPLHF	TGTGCCAGTTCCGTTCGGAGTCGGGAAGGTTCACCCCTCCACTTT
NA	NA	TRBV5-1	TRBJ1-2	CASSLEALGGYGYTF	TGCGCCAGCAGCTTGGAGGCGTTGGGGGGCTATGGCTACACCTTC
NA	NA	TRBV4-3	TRBJ1-5	CASSPVQGGQPQHF	TGCGCCAGCAGCCCGGTACAGGGCGGTCAGCCCCAGCATTTT
NA	NA	TRBV28	TRBJ1-6	CASSIRLSDSRYF	TGTGCCAGCAGTATACGTCTAAGTGACAGCCGCTACTTT
many	NA	TRBV27	TRBJ2-1	CASSLSSAVNNEQFF	TGTGCCAGCAGTTTATCGTCAGCGGTCAACAATGAGCAGTTCTTC
NA	TRBD1	TRBV9	TRBJ2-5	CASSTRGTGEKETQYF	TGTGCCAGCAGCACCCGCGGGACAGGAGAAAAAGAGACCCAGTACTTC
NA	TRBD1	TRBV19	TRBJ1-2	CAAGQWGYGYTF	TGTGCTGCGGGACAGTGGGGCTATGGCTACACCTTC
once	NA	TRBV7-8	TRBJ1-1	CASSLGGITGVTEAFF	TGTGCCAGCAGCTTAGGAGGCATCACGGGAGTCACTGAAGCTTTCTTT
NA	NA	TRBV18	TRBJ2-3	CASSREDTQYF	TGTGCCAGCTCACGGGAGGATACGCAGTATTTT
NA	TRBD1	TRBV29-1	TRBJ2-4	CSVEDSGQKNIQYF	TGCAGCGTTGAAGATTCGGGACAGAAAAACATTCAGTACTTC
NA	TRBD2	TRBV28	TRBJ2-1	CASSVTSGALNEQFF	TGTGCCAGCAGCGTTACTAGCGGAGCCCTCAATGAGCAGTTCTTC
NA	TRBD2	TRBV6-1	TRBJ2-5	CASSEVLAGGQETQYF	TGTGCCAGCAGTGAAGTATTAGCGGGGGGTCAAGAGACCCAGTACTTC
once	TRBD1	TRBV7-9	TRBJ1-2	CASSPRMTDRGNYGYTF	TGTGCCAGCAGCCCACGAATGACAGACAGGGGCAACTATGGCTACACCTTC
NA	TRBD1	TRBV6-5	TRBJ2-7	CASSTDRGPGEQYF	TGTGCCAGCAGCACGGACAGGGGGCCAGGGGAGCAGTACTTC
NA	TRBD2	TRBV6-1	TRBJ2-5	CASTHLAGGGETQYF	TGTGCCAGCACTCACCTAGCGGGGGGAGGGGAGACCCAGTACTTC
NA	NA	TRBV6-6	TRBJ1-1	CAAGREGNTEAFF	TGTGCCGCGGGCAGGGAGGGAAACACTGAAGCTTTCTTT
many	NA	TRBV30	TRBJ1-3	CAWGGGSSGNTIYF	TGTGCCTGGGGGGGAGGCTCCTCTGGAAACACCATATATTTT
NA	TRBD1	TRBV29-1	TRBJ1-1	CSVEDGQGGTEAFF	TGCAGCGTTGAAGATGGACAGGGAGGAACTGAAGCTTTCTTT
NA	NA	TRBV19	TRBJ1-6	CASSIVSGNSPLHF	TGTGCCAGTAGTATAGTTTCGGGGAATTCACCCCTCCACTTT